Below are 20 T cell receptor beta chains sequenced from a single sample in a study of cytomegalovirus exposure and HLA in healthy donors. Amplification used 60 Vbeta primers and 13 Jbeta primers. Here immunoSEQ multiplex PCR was the method, and the copy in TCRdb shows in-frame clones only, minus some. The sample shows fewer than 200,000 clones, approximately 78% of them seen only once. Sample: PBMCs. The source is a woman between 18 and 29 years old in good health and CMV-seronegative.

The chain couples TRBV23-1 to TRBJ1-2; D is ambiguous. TRBV23-1 is annotated as an ORF whose role is uncertain. V lost 7 bases to trimming and J lost 8 bases, with 26 bases between them. The CDR3 runs to 16 residues. The CDR3 reads CASTQDGRAGYVGYTF. The CDR3 DNA is TGCGCCAGCACCCAGGACGGCCGTGCGGGGTACGTAGGCTACACCTTC.

The J gene is TRBJ2-7, the V gene TRBV28; 8 bases match TRBD2. The CDR3 spans 15 residues. V shed 6 bases and J 0 bases; nucleotides not matched to a gene: 7. Per germline, CDR1 MDHEN and CDR2 SYDVKM. The CDR3 reads CASRPAGASSYEQYF. CDR3 bases: TGTGCCAGCAGACCAGCGGGAGCGAGCTCCTACGAGCAGTACTTC.

The genes are TRBV6-4 and TRBJ2-6, with 10 bases that match TRBD1. Germline CDR1 MRHNA, CDR2 SNTAGT. The trim removed 4 bases at V and 4 bases at J, leaving 7 bases unmatched. This CDR3 contains 17 residues. For the CDR3, the DNA is TGTGCCAGCAGTGGCCTGCGACAGGGGGCCGGGGCCAACGTCCTGACTTTC. Translated: CASSGLRQGAGANVLTF.

The chain joins TRBV11-3 to TRBJ2-1, with 8 positions matching TRBD2. V lost 1 base, J lost 2 bases, and 1 base stayed unmatched. The germline V gene has CDR1 SGHNT and CDR2 YENEEA. The CDR3 covers 15 residues. CDR3: CASSLGLAPYNEQFF. For the CDR3, the DNA is TGTGCCAGCAGCTTAGGACTAGCGCCCTACAATGAGCAGTTCTTC.

The CDR3, as DNA: TGTGCCAGCAGCCGGACAGGGGGCTCGGGCTATGGCTACACCTTC. Its protein product is CASSRTGGSGYGYTF. J is TRBJ1-2 and V is TRBV6-1, with TRBD1 matching 11 bases. Looked up from germline, CDR1 is MNHNS and CDR2 is SASEGT. This CDR3 region has 15 residues. V was pared by 6 bases and J by 4 bases, with 7 bases of the junction left unmatched.

This chain connects TRBV21-1 to TRBJ2-7; the table assigns TRBD1, which was not confirmed against the DNA. TRBV21-1 is classified as a pseudogene. The CDR3 spans 15 residues. The CDR3 DNA follows: TGTGCCAGCAGCAGTAAGACAGGGTTTTCAGGCGAGCAGTACTTC. Amino acid sequence: CASSSKTGFSGEQYF.

This chain joins TRBV5-4 and TRBJ2-1; TRBD1 matches at 9 bases. The CDR3 contains 15 residues. Unmatched junction bases numbered 8, after V lost 7 bases and J lost 3 bases. Germline V gene sequence: CDR1 SGHNT, CDR2 YYREEE (reference sequence). CDR3 in DNA: TGTGCCAGCGTCTCGACGACAGGGGGCTACAATGAGCAGTTCTTC. Translating gives CASVSTTGGYNEQFF.

The chain uses TRBV14 and TRBJ1-1; a weak D match, TRBD1 (5 bases). Deletions cut 4 bases from V and 4 bases from J, with 16 bases between. The CDR3 sequence is 15 residues long. The germline V gene has CDR1 SGHDN and CDR2 FVKESK. The CDR3 nucleotides are TGTGCCAGCAGCCCCTGGCAGGGTATTATCACTGAAGCTTTCTTT. Protein product: CASSPWQGIITEAFF.

This chain links TRBV9 with TRBJ2-3, with TRBD1 as a possible D gene (5 bases). The CDR3 runs to 15 residues. Germline CDR1 is SGDLS and CDR2 is YYNGEE. V shed 4 bases and J shed 0 bases, with 12 bases lying between them. The CDR3 reads CASSPQTASTDTQYF. CDR3 in DNA: TGTGCCAGCAGCCCCCAGACAGCTAGCACAGATACGCAGTATTTT.

This clone was observed a few times. V is TRBV7-9 and J is TRBJ2-3, with TRBD2 identical over 10 bases. The ends lost 5 bases at V and 5 bases at J; junction bases unmatched: 10. The CDR3 covers 16 residues. Germline assignment: CDR1 SEHNR and CDR2 FQNEAQ (reference sequence). CDR3 protein: CASSRLGTSALDTQYF. The CDR3 DNA reads as TGTGCCAGCAGCCGTCTCGGGACTAGCGCTTTAGATACGCAGTATTTT.

V usage is TRBV15 and J usage is TRBJ2-4; possible D gene TRBD1, 7 bases. The CDR3 extends over 15 amino acids. V shed 2 bases and J shed 8 bases, with 16 bases lying between them. Germline-derived CDR1 and CDR2 are LNHNV and YYDKDF (reference sequence). The CDR3 reads CATSRTGDFGDIQYF. The CDR3, as DNA: TGTGCCACCAGCAGAACAGGGGACTTCGGGGACATTCAGTACTTC.

This sequence joins TRBV28 and TRBJ2-2; D unclear. V lost 2 bases to trimming and J lost 4 bases, with 11 bases between them. The CDR3 extends over 15 amino acids. Germline loops: CDR1 MDHEN, CDR2 SYDVKM. In DNA, the CDR3 is TGTGCCAGCAGTTTAACCGAGGTCCCCACCGGGGAGCTGTTTTTT. It is translated as CASSLTEVPTGELFF.

This clone was picked up one time. The chain links TRBV2 to TRBJ1-6, with 7 nucleotides matching TRBD1. In germline, CDR1 is SNHLY, CDR2 FYNNEI. V was clipped by 7 bases and J by 0 bases; unmatched bases: 6. The CDR3 extends over 16 amino acids. The CDR3 sequence is CASKGTALSYNSPLHF. CDR3 DNA sequence: TGTGCCAGCAAGGGGACAGCCCTCTCCTATAATTCACCCCTCCACTTT.

This chain joins TRBV10-3 and TRBJ2-7, with a possible D match to TRBD1 (6 bases). CDR3 length: 14 residues. The V and J ends lost 6 bases and 3 bases respectively, with 15 bases between them. The V gene's germline CDR1 is ENHRY and CDR2 SYGVKD. This chain's CDR3 is CAISQGLDRYEQYF. CDR3 in DNA: TGTGCCATCAGCCAGGGGCTGGACCGCTACGAGCAGTACTTC.

The gene calls are TRBV28 and TRBJ1-1, with D tentatively TRBD1 (6 bases). CDR3 length: 14 residues. V dropped 4 bases and J dropped 3 bases, with 12 bases sitting between them. In germline, CDR1 is MDHEN, CDR2 SYDVKM. Here the CDR3 DNA reads TGTGCCAGCAGTTGGGTAGGGGGGGACACTGAAGCTTTCTTT. This encodes CASSWVGGDTEAFF.

This sequence joins TRBV10-3 and TRBJ2-3, with D possibly TRBD2 on 6 matching bases. Trimming took 5 bases from V and 5 from J, leaving 17 bases between them. The CDR3 is 15 amino acids. Per germline, CDR1 ENHRY and CDR2 SYGVKD. The CDR3 loop is CAISLRELLLDTQYF. In DNA, the CDR3 is TGTGCCATCAGTTTACGGGAGTTGCTGCTAGATACGCAGTATTTT.

The chain employs TRBV5-1 and TRBJ1-1, with 8 nucleotides matching TRBD1. There are 15 residues in the CDR3. Germline V gives CDR1 SGHRS, CDR2 YFSETQ. J gave up 3 bases and V 2 bases, and 6 bases lay outside the gene matches. The chain's CDR3 is CASSLGQGWDTEAFF. The DNA for the CDR3 is TGCGCCAGCAGCTTAGGACAGGGTTGGGACACTGAAGCTTTCTTT.

The chain joins TRBV5-1 to TRBJ1-5; D may be TRBD1 (5 bases). The CDR3 is 15 residues long. Germline V lookup: CDR1 SGHRS, CDR2 YFSETQ. V dropped 0 bases and J dropped 4 bases, with 11 bases sitting between them. CDR3 in DNA: TGCGCCAGCAGCTTGGATCCAGGGAATAATCAGCCCCAGCATTTT. Its translation is CASSLDPGNNQPQHF.

CDR3 nucleotides: TGTGCCAGCAGGCCCCCGGCGGCCAACACTGAAGCTTTCTTT. This encodes CASRPPAANTEAFF. The V gene is TRBV6-1, the J gene TRBJ1-1; D is unresolved. V lost 6 bases and J 2 bases, leaving 13 bases between the germline ends. This CDR3 is built from 14 residues. CDR1 MNHNS and CDR2 SASEGT come from the germline V gene.

This chain connects TRBV11-3 to TRBJ2-4; TRBD2 is a possible D gene (5 bases). The germline V gene has CDR1 SGHNT and CDR2 YENEEA. Trimming stripped 5 bases from V and 0 bases from J, with 20 bases between. This CDR3 is 18 amino acids long. CDR3 DNA: TGTGCCAGCAGCCAGGCGGGCGTTATGAATCTAGCCAAAAACATTCAGTACTTC. Its translation: CASSQAGVMNLAKNIQYF.